This T cell receptor beta chain was retrieved from a study of CD8+CD57+ T cells in acquired aplastic anemia. Study-wide context: Sorted cells (CD4+ and CD8+) yielded DNA amounts that averaged approximately 3.2 ug. For CD4+ cells, healthy donors had an average of approximately 10 million reads.

For CDR3 and TCR beta VDJ profiling, genomic DNA was the template used. A single record per CDR3 protein comes from TCRdb applying MiXCR to the reads. The sample consists of 150,000 to 200,000 distinct CDR3 sequences, 55% to 70% of them appearing once. The V end was cut by 5 bases, the J end by 1 base, with 21 bases between. The CDR3 totals 17 residues. The germline CDR1 and CDR2 sequences are LNHNV and YYDKDF (reference sequence). Findings and limits, study-wide: Researchers report that around 31 CD8+ CDR3 sequences appeared in both patients and controls. Controls did not differ significantly from patients in CD8+ Simpson's diversity.

In the case of this clonotype: Its specificity is unknown.

This clonotype was sampled from a human donor in good health. The chain recombines TRBV15 with TRBJ2-7; possibly TRBD2 for D (6 bases). What was sequenced was sorted CD4+, CD8+, or CD8+CD57+ T cells (not recorded which) from PBMCs. The chain's CDR3 is CATSGAGTFPDSYEQYF. CDR3 nucleotide sequence: TGTGCCACCAGCGGCGCCGGGACTTTCCCAGATTCCTACGAGCAGTACTTC.